This TCR beta chain derives from a study of T cell changes during pregnancy in multiple sclerosis. The repertoire was sequenced with immunoSEQ multiplex PCR; TCRdb's copy has only in-frame clones and lacks some. This sample has approximately 100,000 clones; around 93% occur once, and the top ten carry 0.9%. The clonotype originates from a female donor with multiple sclerosis, enrolled in a pregnancy study. The sequencing used peripheral blood, collected before pregnancy.

DNA for the CDR3: TGTGCCAGCAGCCCTGAGCTAGCGGGAGGGAATGAGCAGTTCTTC. It is translated as CASSPELAGGNEQFF. The rearrangement uses TRBV5-4 and TRBJ2-1; 12 positions match TRBD2. The V gene's germline CDR1 is SGHNT and CDR2 YYREEE (reference sequence). This CDR3 is 15 amino acids long. With V trimmed by 4 bases and J by 7 bases, 6 bases remained unmatched.